This entry concerns a single T cell receptor beta chain. With 1 base clipped from V and 8 bases from J, the junction kept 7 bases outside the gene matches. The CDR3 has 14 residues. Germline V gives CDR1 GTSNPN, CDR2 SVGIG (reference sequence). This sample was taken from a study of blood T cell repertoires in COVID-19. Study-wide context: Samples came from the United States, Italy and Spain, spanning acute and convalescent COVID-19. T cells, B-cell-depleted T cells, or PBMCs supplied cDNA or gDNA.

Source study methods: Estimates of nucleated cell counts were drawn from the amplification of reference gene primers. The protocol was immunoSEQ multiplex PCR, while the TCRdb copy is restricted to in-frame clones and leaves out a portion. V and J calls and clone size come straight from that table; D and trimming were deduced from the DNA. The sample carries about 190,000 clones, approximately 79% recorded once. The source material was peripheral blood. The TCR comes from a man aged 50-60 years who had recovered from COVID-19. The chain couples TRBV30 to TRBJ2-1; TRBD2 matches at 8 bases. CDR3 DNA sequence: TGTGCCTGGAGTGCGGGAGGGCCGGGAGATGAGCAGTTCTTC. Translation: CAWSAGGPGDEQFF.